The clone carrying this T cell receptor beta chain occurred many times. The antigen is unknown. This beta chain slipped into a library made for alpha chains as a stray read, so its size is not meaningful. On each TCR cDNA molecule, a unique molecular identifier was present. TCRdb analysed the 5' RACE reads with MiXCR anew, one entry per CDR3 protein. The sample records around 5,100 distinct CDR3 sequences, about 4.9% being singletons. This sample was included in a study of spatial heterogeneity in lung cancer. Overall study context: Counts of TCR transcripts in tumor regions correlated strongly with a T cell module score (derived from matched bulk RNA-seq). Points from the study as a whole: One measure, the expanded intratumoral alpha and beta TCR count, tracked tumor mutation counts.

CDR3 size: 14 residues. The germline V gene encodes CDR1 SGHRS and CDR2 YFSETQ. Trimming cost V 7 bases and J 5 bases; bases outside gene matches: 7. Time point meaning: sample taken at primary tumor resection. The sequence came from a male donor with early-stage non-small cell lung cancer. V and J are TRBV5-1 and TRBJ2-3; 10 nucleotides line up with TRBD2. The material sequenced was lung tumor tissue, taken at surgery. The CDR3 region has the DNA TGCGCCAGCGCGTCTAGCGGGGGAGAAGATACGCAGTATTTT. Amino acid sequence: CASASSGGEDTQYF. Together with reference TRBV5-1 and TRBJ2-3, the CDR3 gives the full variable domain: KAGVTQTPRYLIKTRGQQVTLSCSPISGHRSVSWYQQTPGQGLQFLFEYFSETQRNKGNFPGRFSGRQFSNSRSEMNVSTLELGDSALYLCASASSGGEDTQYFGPGTRLTVL.